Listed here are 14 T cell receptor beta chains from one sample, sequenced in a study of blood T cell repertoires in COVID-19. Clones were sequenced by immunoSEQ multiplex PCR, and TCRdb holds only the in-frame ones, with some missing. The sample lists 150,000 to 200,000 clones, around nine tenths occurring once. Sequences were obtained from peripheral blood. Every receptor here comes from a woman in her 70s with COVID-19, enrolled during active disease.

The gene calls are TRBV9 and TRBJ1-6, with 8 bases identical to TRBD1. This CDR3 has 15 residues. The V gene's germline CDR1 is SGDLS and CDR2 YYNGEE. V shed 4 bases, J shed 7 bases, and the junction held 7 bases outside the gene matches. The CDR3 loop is CASSPTRDRNSPLHF. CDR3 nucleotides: TGTGCCAGCAGCCCGACCAGGGACAGGAATTCACCCCTCCACTTT.

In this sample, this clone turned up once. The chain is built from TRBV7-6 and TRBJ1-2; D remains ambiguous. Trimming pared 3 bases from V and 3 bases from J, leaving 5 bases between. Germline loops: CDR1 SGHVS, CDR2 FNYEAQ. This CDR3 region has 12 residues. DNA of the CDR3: TGTGCCAGCAGCTTTCTCGACTATGGCTACACCTTC. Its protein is CASSFLDYGYTF.

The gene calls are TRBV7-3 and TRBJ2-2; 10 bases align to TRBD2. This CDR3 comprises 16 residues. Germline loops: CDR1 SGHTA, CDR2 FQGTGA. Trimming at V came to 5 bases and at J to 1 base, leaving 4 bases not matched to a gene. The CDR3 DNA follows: TGTGCCAGCAGCCCGTTAGCGGGGGGGAACACCGGGGAGCTGTTTTTT. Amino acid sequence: CASSPLAGGNTGELFF.

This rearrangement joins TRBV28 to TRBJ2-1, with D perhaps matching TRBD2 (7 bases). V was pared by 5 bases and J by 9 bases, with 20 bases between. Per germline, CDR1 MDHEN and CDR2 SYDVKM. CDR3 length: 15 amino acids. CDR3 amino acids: CASSMRGGPGSEQFF. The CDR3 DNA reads TGTGCCAGCAGTATGAGGGGGGGGCCAGGGTCTGAGCAGTTCTTC.

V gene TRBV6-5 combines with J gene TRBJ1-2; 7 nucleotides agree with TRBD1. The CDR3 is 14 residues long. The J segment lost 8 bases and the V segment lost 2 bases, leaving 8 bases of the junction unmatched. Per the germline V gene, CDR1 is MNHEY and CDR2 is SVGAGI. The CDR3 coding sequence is TGTGCCAGCAGTTACCTAGGACAGGATCGAGGCTACACCTTC. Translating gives CASSYLGQDRGYTF.

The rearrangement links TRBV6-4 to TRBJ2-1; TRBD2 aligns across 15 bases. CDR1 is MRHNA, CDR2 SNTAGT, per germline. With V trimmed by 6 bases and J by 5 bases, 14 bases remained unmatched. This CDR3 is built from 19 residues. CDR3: CASSLRWTSGGATHNEQFF. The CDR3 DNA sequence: TGTGCCAGCAGCCTCCGTTGGACTAGCGGGGGGGCTACCCACAATGAGCAGTTCTTC.

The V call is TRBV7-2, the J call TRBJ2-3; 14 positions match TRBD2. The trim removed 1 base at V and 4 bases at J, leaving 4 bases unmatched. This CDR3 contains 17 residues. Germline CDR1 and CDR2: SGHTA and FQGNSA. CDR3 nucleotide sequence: TGTGCCAGCAGCTTAGGTGGGACTAGCGGGGGAGCAGATACGCAGTATTTT. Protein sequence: CASSLGGTSGGADTQYF.

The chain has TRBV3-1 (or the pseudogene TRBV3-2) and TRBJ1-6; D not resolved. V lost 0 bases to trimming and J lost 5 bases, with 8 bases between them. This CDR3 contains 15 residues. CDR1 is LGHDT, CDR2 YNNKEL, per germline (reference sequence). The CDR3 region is CASSQDLSDNSPLHF. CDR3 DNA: TGTGCCAGCAGCCAAGATTTATCCGATAATTCACCCCTCCACTTT.

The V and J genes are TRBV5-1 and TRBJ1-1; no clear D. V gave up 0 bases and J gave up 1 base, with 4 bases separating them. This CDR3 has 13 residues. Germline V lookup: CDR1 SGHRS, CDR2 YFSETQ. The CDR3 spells CASSLAGNTEAFF. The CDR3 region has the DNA TGCGCCAGCAGCTTGGCCGGGAACACTGAAGCTTTCTTT.

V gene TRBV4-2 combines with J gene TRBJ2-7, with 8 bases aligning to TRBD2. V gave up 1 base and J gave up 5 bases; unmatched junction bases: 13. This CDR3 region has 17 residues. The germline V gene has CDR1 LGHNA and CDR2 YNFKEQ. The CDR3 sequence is CASSQGYSSGGADEQYF. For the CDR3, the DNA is TGTGCCAGCAGCCAAGGTTATTCTTCGGGGGGGGCGGACGAGCAGTACTTC.

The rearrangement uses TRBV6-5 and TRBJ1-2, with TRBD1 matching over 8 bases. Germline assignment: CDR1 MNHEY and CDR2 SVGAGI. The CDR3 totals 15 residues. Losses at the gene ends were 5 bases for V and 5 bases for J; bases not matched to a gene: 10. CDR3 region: CASSPNTGGLYGYTF. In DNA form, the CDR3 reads TGTGCCAGCAGTCCCAATACAGGGGGTTTGTATGGCTACACCTTC.

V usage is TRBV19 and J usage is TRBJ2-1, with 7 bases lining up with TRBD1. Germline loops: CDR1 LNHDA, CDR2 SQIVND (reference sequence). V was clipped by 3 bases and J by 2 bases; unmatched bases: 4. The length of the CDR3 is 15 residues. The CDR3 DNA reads TGTGCCAGTAGTATTAGAGGACAGGCCTACAATGAGCAGTTCTTC. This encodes CASSIRGQAYNEQFF.

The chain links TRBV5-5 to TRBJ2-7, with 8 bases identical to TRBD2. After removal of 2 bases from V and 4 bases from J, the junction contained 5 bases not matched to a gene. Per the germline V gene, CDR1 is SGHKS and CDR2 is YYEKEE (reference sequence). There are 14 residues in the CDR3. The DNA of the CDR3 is TGTGCCAGCAGCTTTGCGGGGGGCGAGTACGAGCAGTACTTC. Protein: CASSFAGGEYEQYF.

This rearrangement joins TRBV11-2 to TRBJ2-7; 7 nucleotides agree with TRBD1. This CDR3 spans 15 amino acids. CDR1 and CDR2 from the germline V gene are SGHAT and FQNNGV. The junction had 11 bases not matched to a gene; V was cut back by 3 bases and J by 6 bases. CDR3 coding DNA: TGTGCCAGCAGCTTTAACAGGGGTTCTCTCTCCGAGCAGTACTTC. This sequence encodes CASSFNRGSLSEQYF.